These T cell receptor beta chains were read from a single sample in a study of neurological immune-mediated disorders. MiXCR, run by TCRdb on the 5' RACE reads, gives a single entry per CDR3 protein. The sample yields about 55,000 distinct CDR3 sequences, around 3.9% seen once. Sequencing used PBMCs. These receptors originate from a man in his thirties or forties with multiple sclerosis. Each CDR3 is given with its conserved first and last residue. The order of the fields is clone size, V gene, J gene, D gene, CDR3 DNA, CDR3 protein. A D gene is named only where the DNA matches it firmly. Size is omitted from some rows. Given values are once, few, many or a class for expanded clones.

clone size: few
V gene: TRBV5-1
J gene: TRBJ1-1
D gene: -
CDR3 DNA: TGCGCCAGCAGCTTGGATTTTCAAAATAAGGGGGTTCTGAACACTGAAGCTTTCTTT
CDR3 protein: CASSLDFQNKGVLNTEAFF

clone size: many
V gene: TRBV5-1
J gene: TRBJ2-7
D gene: TRBD2
CDR3 DNA: TGCGCCAGCAGCCCCGGTAGCGGGAGGGTTGTCGACGAGCAGTACTTC
CDR3 protein: CASSPGSGRVVDEQYF

clone size: many
V gene: TRBV5-1
J gene: TRBJ1-1
D gene: -
CDR3 DNA: TGCGCCAGCAGTGGCCGTAAGAACACTGAAGCTTTCTTT
CDR3 protein: CASSGRKNTEAFF

clone size: many
V gene: TRBV5-1
J gene: TRBJ2-1
D gene: -
CDR3 DNA: TGCGCCAGCAGCTTTACCTTCGGCAATGAGCAGTTCTTC
CDR3 protein: CASSFTFGNEQFF

clone size: few
V gene: TRBV7-6
J gene: TRBJ1-2
D gene: -
CDR3 DNA: TGTGCCAGCAGCGCCAAGGAAAACTATGGCTACACCTTC
CDR3 protein: CASSAKENYGYTF

clone size: many
V gene: TRBV29-1
J gene: TRBJ1-1
D gene: -
CDR3 DNA: TGCAGCGTTGTTGGGGGTTCTGAAGCTTTCTTT
CDR3 protein: CSVVGGSEAFF

clone size: -
V gene: TRBV3-1
J gene: TRBJ1-1
D gene: -
CDR3 DNA: TGTGCCAGCAGTGCGAAGGGTAACACTGAAGCTTTCTTT
CDR3 protein: CASSAKGNTEAFF

clone size: few
V gene: TRBV4-1
J gene: TRBJ2-3
D gene: -
CDR3 DNA: TGCGCCAGCAGCCAAATCGAAGATACGCAGTATTTT
CDR3 protein: CASSQIEDTQYF

clone size: many
V gene: TRBV20-1
J gene: TRBJ2-7
D gene: -
CDR3 DNA: TGCAGTGCTAGAGTTATGGACACCCCCTACGAGCAGTACTTC
CDR3 protein: CSARVMDTPYEQYF

clone size: once
V gene: TRBV3-1
J gene: TRBJ1-4
D gene: -
CDR3 DNA: TGTGCCAGCAGCCAAGTAACAGGTCCAAATGAAAAACTGTTTTTT
CDR3 protein: CASSQVTGPNEKLFF

clone size: many
V gene: TRBV14
J gene: TRBJ2-3
D gene: -
CDR3 DNA: TGTGCCAGCAGCCAAGAACAGGTCACAGATACGCAGTATTTT
CDR3 protein: CASSQEQVTDTQYF

clone size: many
V gene: TRBV7-9
J gene: TRBJ2-5
D gene: -
CDR3 DNA: TGTGCCAGCGCAAGGTTGAGGGAAGAGACCCAGTACTTC
CDR3 protein: CASARLREETQYF

clone size: many
V gene: TRBV7-9
J gene: TRBJ1-2
D gene: TRBD1
CDR3 DNA: TGTGCCAGCAGCTTGCTCGGACAGGGGGGTAGTAATGGCTACACCTTC
CDR3 protein: CASSLLGQGGSNGYTF

clone size: many
V gene: TRBV5-4
J gene: TRBJ2-1
D gene: -
CDR3 DNA: TGTGCCAGCAGCTCCCGTGATGGTTACAATGAGCAGTTCTTC
CDR3 protein: CASSSRDGYNEQFF

clone size: -
V gene: TRBV6-5
J gene: TRBJ2-7
D gene: -
CDR3 DNA: TGTGCCAGCAGGGGGATCAGGTACTCCTACGAGCAGTACTTC
CDR3 protein: CASRGIRYSYEQYF

clone size: -
V gene: TRBV19
J gene: TRBJ1-1
D gene: -
CDR3 DNA: TGTGCCAGTAGTCTGACCGGCGGAGAAGCTTTCTTT
CDR3 protein: CASSLTGGEAFF

clone size: many
V gene: TRBV20-1
J gene: TRBJ1-2
D gene: TRBD1
CDR3 DNA: TGCAGTGCTGGGACAGGGGGGGATGGCTACACCTTC
CDR3 protein: CSAGTGGDGYTF

clone size: -
V gene: TRBV11-2
J gene: TRBJ2-1
D gene: TRBD1
CDR3 DNA: TGTGCCAGCAGCTTACTAACCGGGACAGGTCCCTACAATGAGCAGTTCTTC
CDR3 protein: CASSLLTGTGPYNEQFF

clone size: many
V gene: TRBV12-3/TRBV12-4
J gene: TRBJ2-3
D gene: -
CDR3 DNA: TGTGCCAGCAGATCCAGGGCCGCTAGTGCAGATACGCAGTATTTT
CDR3 protein: CASRSRAASADTQYF

clone size: many
V gene: TRBV7-9
J gene: TRBJ2-3
D gene: TRBD1
CDR3 DNA: TGTGCCAGCAGCTCACAGGGGTCGGGCACAGATACGCAGTATTTT
CDR3 protein: CASSSQGSGTDTQYF

clone size: many
V gene: TRBV20-1
J gene: TRBJ2-5
D gene: -
CDR3 DNA: TGCAGTGCTACTCAGGGGACACGACAAGAGACCCAGTACTTC
CDR3 protein: CSATQGTRQETQYF

clone size: many
V gene: TRBV28
J gene: TRBJ2-6
D gene: -
CDR3 DNA: TGTGCCAGCTTTAGCGGCTCTGGGGCCAACGTCCTGACTTTC
CDR3 protein: CASFSGSGANVLTF

clone size: many
V gene: TRBV7-2
J gene: TRBJ2-5
D gene: TRBD2
CDR3 DNA: TGTGCCAGCAGCCGGCGGGGGGGACAAGAGACCCAGTACTTC
CDR3 protein: CASSRRGGQETQYF

clone size: many
V gene: TRBV28
J gene: TRBJ2-2
D gene: -
CDR3 DNA: TGTGCCAGCAGTTTTCCCGGGGAGCTGTTTTTT
CDR3 protein: CASSFPGELFF

clone size: many
V gene: TRBV4-1
J gene: TRBJ1-2
D gene: TRBD1
CDR3 DNA: TGCGCCAGCAGCCTGCGGACAGGGTCCGACTATGGCTACACCTTC
CDR3 protein: CASSLRTGSDYGYTF

clone size: many
V gene: TRBV20-1
J gene: TRBJ1-1
D gene: TRBD1
CDR3 DNA: TGCAGTGCTAGATCGTTAACAGGGGTCCCTGAAGCTTTCTTT
CDR3 protein: CSARSLTGVPEAFF

clone size: -
V gene: TRBV7-3
J gene: TRBJ2-1
D gene: TRBD2
CDR3 DNA: TGTGCCAGCAGCTTCGGACTAGCGGGGGTCAATGAGCAGTTCTTC
CDR3 protein: CASSFGLAGVNEQFF

clone size: many
V gene: TRBV7-2
J gene: TRBJ1-2
D gene: TRBD1
CDR3 DNA: TGTGCCAGCAGCTTGACAGGGTTCGCGAACTATGGCTACACCTTC
CDR3 protein: CASSLTGFANYGYTF

clone size: many
V gene: TRBV6-5
J gene: TRBJ2-3
D gene: TRBD2
CDR3 DNA: TGTGCCAGCAGTTACCAGAGCCTAGCGGGCACAGATACGCAGTATTTT
CDR3 protein: CASSYQSLAGTDTQYF

clone size: few
V gene: TRBV2
J gene: TRBJ1-2
D gene: -
CDR3 DNA: TGTGCCAGCAGTGAAGCGGGGGGCGGCTACACCTTC
CDR3 protein: CASSEAGGGYTF

clone size: medium-sized
V gene: TRBV29-1
J gene: TRBJ2-7
D gene: -
CDR3 DNA: TGCAGCGCCAGGACCCTAGGGGGCGAGCAGTACTTC
CDR3 protein: CSARTLGGEQYF

clone size: many
V gene: TRBV29-1
J gene: TRBJ2-5
D gene: -
CDR3 DNA: TGCAGCGTGGACCCGACTGGGCGAATAGAGACCCAGTACTTC
CDR3 protein: CSVDPTGRIETQYF

clone size: many
V gene: TRBV4-2
J gene: TRBJ2-1
D gene: TRBD1
CDR3 DNA: TGTGCCAGCAGCCAAACAGGGGGCTACAATGAGCAGTTCTTC
CDR3 protein: CASSQTGGYNEQFF

clone size: many
V gene: TRBV24-1
J gene: TRBJ2-3
D gene: -
CDR3 DNA: TGTGCCACCAGTGATTTGCAAAGTGGGGGCAGCTCGGATAGCACAGATACGCAGTATTTT
CDR3 protein: CATSDLQSGGSSDSTDTQYF

clone size: many
V gene: TRBV2
J gene: TRBJ1-6
D gene: -
CDR3 DNA: TGTGCCAGCAGTGAAGATGGCAGGTTCGGATCGCCCCTCCACTTT
CDR3 protein: CASSEDGRFGSPLHF

clone size: many
V gene: TRBV5-1
J gene: TRBJ1-2
D gene: -
CDR3 DNA: TGCGCCAGCAGCCCTCAACAGTCCAACTATGGCTACACCTTC
CDR3 protein: CASSPQQSNYGYTF

clone size: many
V gene: TRBV20-1
J gene: TRBJ2-5
D gene: -
CDR3 DNA: TGCAGTGCTCCCCCCGGTGGGGAGTTAGAGACCCAGTACTTC
CDR3 protein: CSAPPGGELETQYF

clone size: many
V gene: TRBV9
J gene: TRBJ2-1
D gene: -
CDR3 DNA: TGTGCCAGCAGCGTCGCGGGGCCCTCCTACAATGAGCAGTTCTTC
CDR3 protein: CASSVAGPSYNEQFF

clone size: many
V gene: TRBV5-6
J gene: TRBJ2-7
D gene: TRBD2
CDR3 DNA: TGTGCCAGCAGCTTCTGGGGGACTAGCGGATCCGAGCAGTACTTC
CDR3 protein: CASSFWGTSGSEQYF

clone size: many
V gene: TRBV7-3
J gene: TRBJ1-1
D gene: TRBD1
CDR3 DNA: TGTGCCAGCAGACCAGACAGGGTTCGCACTGAAGCTTTCTTT
CDR3 protein: CASRPDRVRTEAFF

clone size: many
V gene: TRBV5-1
J gene: TRBJ2-2
D gene: TRBD2
CDR3 DNA: TGCGCCAGCAGCTTGTCTAGCGGGGCGTACACCGGGGAGCTGTTTTTT
CDR3 protein: CASSLSSGAYTGELFF

clone size: -
V gene: TRBV7-8
J gene: TRBJ1-1
D gene: TRBD1
CDR3 DNA: TGTGCCAGCAGCTTAACAGGGGGCTGGGGCACTGAAGCTTTCTTT
CDR3 protein: CASSLTGGWGTEAFF

clone size: many
V gene: TRBV29-1
J gene: TRBJ2-5
D gene: TRBD1
CDR3 DNA: TGCAGCGTTGCCCCAGGGGGAGTTCAAGAGACCCAGTACTTC
CDR3 protein: CSVAPGGVQETQYF

clone size: -
V gene: TRBV7-2
J gene: TRBJ1-5
D gene: -
CDR3 DNA: TGTGCCAGCAGCTTCTCCCCGAACGTCAATCAGCCCCAGCATTTT
CDR3 protein: CASSFSPNVNQPQHF

clone size: many
V gene: TRBV29-1
J gene: TRBJ1-2
D gene: -
CDR3 DNA: TGCAGCGTACGCCGTAGGAGGGACCGCCAAGACTACATATCTGGCTACACCTTC
CDR3 protein: CSVRRRRDRQDYISGYTF

clone size: many
V gene: TRBV20-1
J gene: TRBJ1-2
D gene: TRBD1
CDR3 DNA: TGCAGTGCTAGAGGACAGGGGGGATATGGCTACACCTTC
CDR3 protein: CSARGQGGYGYTF

clone size: many
V gene: TRBV28
J gene: TRBJ1-1
D gene: -
CDR3 DNA: TGTGCCAGCAGCCCCAGCCCCTGGGATCGGGACACTGAAGCTTTCTTT
CDR3 protein: CASSPSPWDRDTEAFF

clone size: many
V gene: TRBV10-2
J gene: TRBJ2-3
D gene: TRBD2
CDR3 DNA: TGCGCCAGCAGGGGGGTAGCGGGGACAGATACGCAGTATTTT
CDR3 protein: CASRGVAGTDTQYF

clone size: many
V gene: TRBV7-6
J gene: TRBJ2-1
D gene: -
CDR3 DNA: TGTGCCAGCAGCCCCCCCCTCGGAACCAATGAGCAGTTCTTC
CDR3 protein: CASSPPLGTNEQFF

clone size: few
V gene: TRBV10-3
J gene: TRBJ1-5
D gene: TRBD1
CDR3 DNA: TGTGCCATCAGTGAACTAGGACAGGGCCCAAATCAGCCCCAGCATTTT
CDR3 protein: CAISELGQGPNQPQHF

clone size: -
V gene: TRBV15
J gene: TRBJ2-7
D gene: -
CDR3 DNA: TGTGCCACCAGCAGAGATAAGGTGCGCATCTCAGAGCAGTACTTC
CDR3 protein: CATSRDKVRISEQYF

clone size: many
V gene: TRBV29-1
J gene: TRBJ2-7
D gene: -
CDR3 DNA: TGCAGCGTTGTGTACGGCTACGAGCAGTACTTC
CDR3 protein: CSVVYGYEQYF

clone size: many
V gene: TRBV10-3
J gene: TRBJ1-5
D gene: -
CDR3 DNA: TGTGCCATCAGTGCCGCGGGGAGCAATCAGCCCCAGCATTTT
CDR3 protein: CAISAAGSNQPQHF

clone size: many
V gene: TRBV5-1
J gene: TRBJ1-5
D gene: -
CDR3 DNA: TGCGCCAGCAGCTTAGGAGGGATTAGCAATCAGCCCCAGCATTTT
CDR3 protein: CASSLGGISNQPQHF

clone size: many
V gene: TRBV18
J gene: TRBJ1-6
D gene: -
CDR3 DNA: TGTGCCAGCTCACCAAGAGATAATTCACCCCTCCACTTT
CDR3 protein: CASSPRDNSPLHF

clone size: many
V gene: TRBV6-6
J gene: TRBJ2-7
D gene: -
CDR3 DNA: TGTGCCAGCAGTTCCCGGGACTCCCCCTACGAGCAGTACTTC
CDR3 protein: CASSSRDSPYEQYF

clone size: many
V gene: TRBV12-3/TRBV12-4
J gene: TRBJ2-7
D gene: TRBD2
CDR3 DNA: TGTGCCAGCAGTCAGACAAGCGGGAGGCAGTACGAGCAGTACTTC
CDR3 protein: CASSQTSGRQYEQYF

clone size: many
V gene: TRBV9
J gene: TRBJ2-3
D gene: TRBD2
CDR3 DNA: TGTGCCAGCAGCGTAGCGGGCGGGGGACCCACAGATACGCAGTATTTT
CDR3 protein: CASSVAGGGPTDTQYF

clone size: many
V gene: TRBV29-1
J gene: TRBJ2-5
D gene: TRBD2
CDR3 DNA: TGCAGCGCCGAGGACAATAGCGGGTCAGGAGAGACCCAGTACTTC
CDR3 protein: CSAEDNSGSGETQYF

clone size: many
V gene: TRBV27
J gene: TRBJ1-6
D gene: -
CDR3 DNA: TGTGCCAGCAGTTTTGATGGCTTGGGACCCCTCCACTTT
CDR3 protein: CASSFDGLGPLHF